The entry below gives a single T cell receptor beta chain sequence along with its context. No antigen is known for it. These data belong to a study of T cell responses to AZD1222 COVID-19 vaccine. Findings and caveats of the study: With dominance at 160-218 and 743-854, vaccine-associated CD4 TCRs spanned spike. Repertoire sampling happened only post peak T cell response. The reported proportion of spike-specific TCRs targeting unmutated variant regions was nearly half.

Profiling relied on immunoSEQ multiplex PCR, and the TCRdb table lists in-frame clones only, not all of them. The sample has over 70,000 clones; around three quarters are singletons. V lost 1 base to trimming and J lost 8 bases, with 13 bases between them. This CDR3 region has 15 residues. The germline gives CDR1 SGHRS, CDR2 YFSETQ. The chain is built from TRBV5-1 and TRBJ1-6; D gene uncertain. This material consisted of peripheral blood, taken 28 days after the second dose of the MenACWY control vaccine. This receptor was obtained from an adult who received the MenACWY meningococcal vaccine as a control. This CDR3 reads CASSLQHGGDSPLHF. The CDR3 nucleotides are TGCGCCAGCAGCTTGCAACACGGAGGCGATTCACCCCTCCACTTT.